The following is a TCR beta chain sequence with its context. This specimen belongs to a study of cytomegalovirus exposure and HLA in healthy donors. PCR used 60 Vbeta primers and 13 Jbeta primers. Sequencing used immunoSEQ multiplex PCR; TCRdb keeps in-frame clones, though not all of them. The sample shows roughly 100,000 clones, 73% of them seen only once. The CDR3 spans 20 residues. This chain uses TRBV1 with TRBJ1-5. TRBV1 is noted as a pseudogene. This TCR came from a man in his forties in good health and CMV-seronegative. Sequencing was done on a sample of PBMCs. CDR3 loop: CTSSQLTANSGLLVNQPQHF. DNA for the CDR3: TGCACCAGCAGCCAATTAACCGCCAACTCCGGACTTCTCGTAAATCAGCCCCAGCATTTT.